This TCR beta chain was observed in a study of cytomegalovirus exposure and HLA in healthy donors (dated by TCRdb to the late 2010s). Looking at the study overall: An earlier analysis of some 550 of the donors reported approximately 300 Gb of sequence data and some 100 million unique TCR beta sequences from about 180 million T cells. Every discovery cohort repertoire had been produced on one sequencing platform. Using immunosequencing, the study profiled T cell repertoires from 500 to 800 subjects and related those repertoires to cytomegalovirus serostatus. In the later analysis, no new phenotypic data were used to find candidate immune exposures; instead, reliance was placed on TCR beta sequences and their occurrence across donors. Roughly five DR-DQ haplotypes were handled as single units for association and clustering because linkage in the cohort was strong. About 310 gigabases of sequencing data and tens of millions of unique TCR sequences were included in an early release covering over 600 HLA-typed donors. Of the 398 genotyped donors, about 84% fell in the genetic ancestry cluster associated with self-reported Caucasian donors. Besides the first cohort of about 730 subjects, a separate validation cohort made up of 120 or so different subjects was used. HLA typing covered class I and class II loci at four-digit resolution. An earlier analysis of roughly 600 of the donors used high-throughput TCR beta sequencing to judge whether each TCR beta V gene segment behaved as functional or pseudogenic. To study patterns of TCR occurrence, a later analysis re-analyzed previously published TCR beta repertoires from 600 to 750 donors and added high-resolution HLA genotyping. Typing coverage varied by locus: 629-630 donors for A, B, C, DRB1 and DQB1; roughly 510 for DQA1; about 600 for DPA1; around 450 for DPB1. Donor age, sex, ethnicity and CMV serostatus were compiled alongside the repertoire data. The study aimed to test whether cataloging public T cell receptors could reveal signatures of past pathogen exposure. High-throughput TCR immunosequencing, statistical association of individual TCRs with disease status, and machine learning were combined to predict cytomegalovirus infection status. In a later genetic analysis, genome-wide SNP genotypes for 398 of the 666 donors were used, and that subset was treated as a discovery cohort. Across some 400 genotyped donors of the cohort, an average of roughly 230,000 unique TCR beta nucleotide sequences per donor were sequenced, and roughly 17% of those sequences were non-productive. What the work shows at the level of the full study, not this receptor alone: A later analysis found that HLA-associated TCR beta chains were more clonally expanded and had lower generation probabilities than equally common non-associated chains. In vitro tests confirmed that a few of the cytomegalovirus-associated TCR beta chains recognize cytomegalovirus antigens. The study listed 150 to 200 TCR beta chains as associated with cytomegalovirus. Across donors, most TCR sequences were observed very rarely, whereas some public TCRs were present in many individuals. In an earlier analysis of some 640 of the donors, most TCR beta V segments were observed in productive rearrangements about 90% or about 30% of the time, broadly matching IMGT annotations. In a later analysis, most CMV-associated TCR beta chains were found to appear HLA-restricted, with HLA associations seemingly driven largely by CMV exposure. Assigning TCR associations to individual alleles was difficult when HLA alleles, especially DR and DQ, strongly co-occurred. Because counts were too low, 15 to 20 rarely observed V segments, including chromosome 9 orphons, were excluded from the earlier analysis of about 500 of the donors. Sequencing depth was assumed to be roughly uniform across donors in the presence/absence analyses, though that assumption may not hold. The classifier was reported to diagnose cytomegalovirus status with high specificity and sensitivity in both the original and validation cohorts. It was suggested by the authors that the approach could potentially be generalized to other disease states and immunological phenotypes. A cluster of highly shared sequence variants was judged likely to be a technical artifact of the sequencing pipeline. This cohort had only TCR beta chains sequenced, and the lack of alpha or paired-chain data limited which features could be detected. V-gene and J-gene trimming of TCR beta chains was associated with a missense DCLRE1C variant in a later genetic analysis, and the association was replicated in an independent cohort. A later analysis associated about 16,000 TCR beta sequences with specific HLA alleles at a false discovery rate of 0.05. In a later analysis, TCR association rates were found to vary across HLA loci, with the most associated TCRs seen for DRB1 alleles and the fewest for HLA-C alleles. The only immune exposure information available for the cohort was CMV serostatus. A further reported finding was that TCR beta sequences accurately predicted the HLA-A and HLA-B alleles for most subjects in the first cohort. Linkage disequilibrium might explain the correlated functional status among segregating V segments, but an unknown experimental factor could not be excluded. Because HLA typing was missing for some donors at each locus, association tests included only the typed subset. Several of the top co-occurrence clusters appeared to be linked to parvovirus B19, influenza, CMV and Epstein-Barr virus, according to a later analysis. The 87-base-pair reads could not distinguish some IMGT-functional V segments, including TRBV6-2 and TRBV6-3, so those segments were excluded. According to a later genetic analysis, donors in an Asian-associated ancestry cluster had fewer N-insertions in productive TCRs than the approximately 670-donor mean.

The cohort comprised 666 healthy bone marrow donors. At the time of sampling, every cohort member was nominally healthy, though immune exposures that went unrecorded were likely present. The donor tested CMV seronegative, placing the donor among the 350 or so seronegative members of the cohort. A peripheral blood sample was collected from each donor, and TCR beta sequencing was performed on peripheral blood mononuclear cells. Genomic DNA extraction from the blood cell samples was performed with the Qiagen DNeasy Blood Extraction Kit. With regard to this clone: Which antigen it targets is not known. No much larger clone exists at a distance of one base, and base qualities are not known.

The receptor library was made with the immunoSEQ multiplex PCR assay. The multiplex PCR relied on a mix of 60 forward primers for TCR Vbeta segments and 13 reverse primers for TCR Jbeta segments. The CDR3 region of rearranged TCR beta genes was amplified from genomic DNA by a multiplex PCR assay. On the Illumina HiSeq System, the amplified TCR beta libraries were sequenced as 87-base-pair reads. From the authors' description of their analysis: A later analysis tallied roughly 78 million unique TCR beta chains across the 666 repertoires, and some 10 million of those chains were shared by two or more donors. A nearest-neighbor algorithm error-corrected the raw reads and collapsed the reads into unique sequences, merging closely related sequences to remove PCR and sequencing errors. To assign V, D and J gene segments, CDR3 sequences were aligned to IMGT reference sequences. Each retained sequence needed at least a six-nucleotide match to both a V gene segment and a J gene segment. Rearrangements were classified as productive when the CDR3 lacked stop codons and remained in frame with V and J, and all other rearrangements were classified as non-productive. CDR3 was defined according to IMGT convention as the region running from the second conserved V-encoded cysteine to the conserved J-encoded phenylalanine. The earlier analysis of 587 of the donors excluded sequences that lacked an unambiguous match to a single V gene segment. An earlier analysis of 587 of the donors classified V segments as functional when productive rearrangements were above 56.7% and as segregating when the standard deviation between donors was above 5%. A statistical classification framework was developed to diagnose cytomegalovirus status using the catalog of TCR beta chain sequences. In a later analysis, TCR nucleotide sequences were compared against IMGT/GENE-DB human TR gene sequences so that V and J genes could be assigned. Using the TCRdist pipeline, a later analysis assigned CDR3 sequences along with most-parsimonious VDJ recombination scenarios. In a later analysis, every TCR beta chain was defined by the combination of its CDR3 amino acid sequence and its V-gene family, and reads without a unique V-gene family were dropped. A later analysis removed several hundred highly shared, low-generation-probability nucleotide sequences to deal with suspected cross-contamination and a sequencing artifact. A later analysis calculated a clonal expansion index for each public chain from normalized within-repertoire ranks of inferred template counts. Generation probabilities in a later analysis came from a VDJ recombination model fitted to out-of-frame rearrangements, and those results were checked against IGoR. Hypergeometric tests were used in a later analysis to score TCR-TCR, TCR-HLA and TCR-CMV co-occurrence, with a repertoire-size bias correction applied to the TCR pairs. In a later analysis, false discovery rates were estimated by permuting HLA or CMV assignments 20 times. In a later analysis, co-occurring TCRs were grouped with DBSCAN, and TCRdist sequence similarity was added when clustering was performed within HLA-allele-positive subsets. Co-occurrence clustering excluded repertoires with fewer than 30,000 or more than 120,000 public chains, plus five with anomalous nucleotide sharing. TCRdb's version of the immuneACCESS table is confined to in-frame rearrangements and falls short of the full clone set. An unresolved V gene accounts for under half of the shortfall where checked; the remainder is of unknown origin. V and J calls and clone size are copied from that table; D and trimming were computed from the DNA. Recorded for this sample are 150,000 to 200,000 clones; 70% to 80% of them occurred a single time. 1.3% of the sample is taken by the ten largest.

The CDR3 contains 15 residues, cysteine and phenylalanine counted. The CDR3 DNA has 45 bases and is translated from base 1. As encoded in the germline V gene (reference sequence), CDR1 is LNHDA while CDR2 is SQIVND. The junction shows trimming of 8 bases on V and 5 bases on J, and the gene matches do not reach 9 bases of it. The material sequenced was PBMCs. The sequence was collected from a woman between 45 and 65 years old in good health and CMV-seronegative. The chain is encoded by TRBV19 joined to TRBJ2-5; the central 12 bases match TRBD2. The sequenced DNA is TGTGCCAGTCAGGCTAGCGGGAGGGCGGACGAGACCCAGTACTTC. Protein translation: CASQASGRADETQYF.